The sequence of this T cell receptor (beta chain) was determined in a study of CXCR3-negative and CXCR3-positive naive CD8 T cells (dated by TCRdb to between 2019 and 2020). Background on the whole study: Some 130 million TRB reads were obtained in total, roughly 1.5 +/- 0.3 million reads per library. Data from about 10 donors, pooled across two independent experiments, went into the diversity and physicochemical repertoire analyses. Naive subsets from 5 or 6 donors and memory cells from 3 donors were included in the TRBV-TRBJ cluster analysis.

From the germline V gene, CDR1 is SGHVS and CDR2 is FQNEAQ. The CDR3 has 15 amino acids, counting the end cysteine and phenylalanine. The DNA is not on file. This sample was sequenced with a NextSeq 550. The Human TCR Profiling Kit (MiLaboratory) was used to prepare UMI-labeled 5' RACE TRB cDNA libraries. cDNA synthesis used the entire amount of extracted RNA, and PCR amplification then used the entire amount of cDNA produced. The libraries were made side by side, with each library going through the same number of PCR cycles. Per the authors' processing: With a minimum of two reads required per UMI, MIGEC and MiXCR pulled out about 49,000 +/- 11,000 unique UMI-labeled TRB cDNA molecules from each library. On average, each library contained 40,000 +/- 10,000 functional in-frame TRB CDR3 nucleotide clonotypes without stop codons. After downsampling to 5000 UMI-labeled TRB molecules per sample, diversity metrics such as normalized Shannon-Wiener and Chao1 were calculated in VDJtools. VDJtools computed clonotype-size-weighted physicochemical properties of the central five CDR3 residues: interaction energy, strength, volume and Kidera factor 4. Following reprocessing of the reads by TCRdb, the data hold one row per CDR3 protein sequence and no DNA is available. What appears here as the V and J calls and clone size reflects TCRdb's work, not the paper's. The sample's own table lists some 130,000 distinct CDR3 sequences. 0.45% to 0.6% of the sample comes from the top ten.

General findings and caveats noted by the study authors: CXCR3 expression partially decreased after cryopreservation, so most assays used freshly isolated PBMCs. TRB CDR3s from CXCR3-positive naive cells showed higher hydrophobicity (lower Kidera factor 4), lower energy, and higher strength and volume indices than CXCR3-negative naive cells. Because surface CD5, which is linked to self-reactivity in mice, was comparable between the naive subsets, TCR interaction strength was also inferred from the physicochemical properties of TRB CDR3s. Naive CXCR3-negative and CXCR3-positive cells from the same donor showed similar TRBV-TRBJ usage, whereas memory cells showed distinct patterns. Repertoire diversity was comparably high in both naive subsets but much lower in memory CD8+ T cells.

Each CD8+ T cell subset was flow-sorted in triplicate, with fewer than 350,000 cells per subset placed directly into RLT lysis buffer. Naive CD8+ T cells were defined stringently as CD45RO-CCR7+CD27+CD95- to exclude memory contaminants. Peripheral blood mononuclear cells were isolated from buffy coats by standard density gradient centrifugation. A FACSAria III was used to flow-sort naive CD8+ T cells into CXCR3-negative and CXCR3-positive populations. Total RNA was extracted from sorted cells with an RNeasy Mini Kit. Details on this clonotype: It has no known antigen specificity.

The chain joins TRBV7-8 to TRBJ2-1. This receptor was taken from a human donor in good health. Some clones in this sample may be carry-over from other donors' samples. The sample was naive CXCR3- CD8+ T cells from blood. Per the publication, the cell subset or site label means: CD45RO-CCR7+CD27+CD95- naive CD8+ T cells lacking CXCR3 (TNR3-). The CDR3 region reads CASSSSVDPYNEQFF.